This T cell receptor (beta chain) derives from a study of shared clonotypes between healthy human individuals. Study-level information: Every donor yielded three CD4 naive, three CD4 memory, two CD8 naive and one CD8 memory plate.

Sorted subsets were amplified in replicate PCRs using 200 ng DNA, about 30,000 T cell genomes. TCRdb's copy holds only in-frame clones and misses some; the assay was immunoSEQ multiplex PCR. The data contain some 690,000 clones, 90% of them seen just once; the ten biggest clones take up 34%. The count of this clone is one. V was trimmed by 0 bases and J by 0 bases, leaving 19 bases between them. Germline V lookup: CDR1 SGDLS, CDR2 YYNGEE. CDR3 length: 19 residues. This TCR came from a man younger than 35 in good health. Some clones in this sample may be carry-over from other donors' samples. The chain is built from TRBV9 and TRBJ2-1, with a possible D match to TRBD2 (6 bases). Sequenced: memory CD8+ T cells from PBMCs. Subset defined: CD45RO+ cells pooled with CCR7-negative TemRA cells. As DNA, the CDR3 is TGTGCCAGCAGCGTAGTTGGGCGGCGGCGGGGAAGCTCCTACAATGAGCAGTTCTTC. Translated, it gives CASSVVGRRRGSSYNEQFF.